Given below is one TCR beta chain in context. Its specificity is not known. CDR1 SGHTA and CDR2 FQGNSA come from the germline V gene. This CDR3 comprises 16 residues. Trimming shortened V by 5 bases and J by 8 bases, and 22 bases separated the two germline ends. This entry belongs to a study of cytomegalovirus exposure and HLA in healthy donors. About the study: Roughly 85 million unique TCRs from HLA-typed donors made up an early data release. Study observations and caveats: V- and J-gene trimming of TCR beta was linked (in a later analysis) to a missense DCLRE1C variant.

The PCR made use of 60 Vbeta and 13 Jbeta primers. Using immunoSEQ multiplex PCR, the repertoire was profiled, and TCRdb retains in-frame clones only, with some absent. Here the sample spans more than 140,000 clones, around 79% being singletons. The specimen sequenced was PBMCs. J is TRBJ2-1 and V is TRBV7-2; possibly TRBD2 for D (5 bases). This receptor was taken from a male donor in good health and CMV-seronegative. For the CDR3, the DNA is TGTGCCAGCAGCATCACACCTGCCGAGGTCGGGGATGAGCAGTTCTTC. It codes for CASSITPAEVGDEQFF. Full variable domain (outside the CDR3, taken from reference TRBV7-2 and TRBJ2-1): GAGVSQSPSNKVTEKGKDVELRCDPISGHTALYWYRQSLGQGLEFLIYFQGNSAPDKSGLPSDRFSAERTGGSVSTLTIQRTQQEDSAVYLCASSITPAEVGDEQFFGPGTRLTVL.